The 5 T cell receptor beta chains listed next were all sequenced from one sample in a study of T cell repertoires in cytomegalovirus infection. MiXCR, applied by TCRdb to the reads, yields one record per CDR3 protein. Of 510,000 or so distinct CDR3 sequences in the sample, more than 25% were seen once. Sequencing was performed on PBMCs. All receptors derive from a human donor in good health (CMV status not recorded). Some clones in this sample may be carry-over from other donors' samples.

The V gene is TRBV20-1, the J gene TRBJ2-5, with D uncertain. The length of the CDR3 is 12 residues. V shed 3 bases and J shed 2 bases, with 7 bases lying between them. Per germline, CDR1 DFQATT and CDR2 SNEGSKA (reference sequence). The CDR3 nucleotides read TGCAGTGCTAGGGGCAGGCAAGAGACCCAGTACTTC. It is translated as CSARGRQETQYF.

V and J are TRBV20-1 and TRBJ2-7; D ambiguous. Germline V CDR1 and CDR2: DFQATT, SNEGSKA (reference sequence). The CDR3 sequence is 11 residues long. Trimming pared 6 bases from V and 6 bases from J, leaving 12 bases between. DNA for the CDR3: TGCAGTGCGGCAGGCGTCCGCGAGCAGTACTTC. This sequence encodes CSAAGVREQYF.

CDR3 coding DNA: TGTGCCAGCAGCGAAAACCATCCCGGAGATGGCTACACCTTC. Its protein product is CASSENHPGDGYTF. The chain employs TRBV9 and TRBJ1-2; D gene ambiguous. The CDR3 runs to 14 residues. CDR1 and CDR2 (germline): SGDLS, YYNGEE. V was clipped by 3 bases and J by 6 bases, with 15 bases between them.

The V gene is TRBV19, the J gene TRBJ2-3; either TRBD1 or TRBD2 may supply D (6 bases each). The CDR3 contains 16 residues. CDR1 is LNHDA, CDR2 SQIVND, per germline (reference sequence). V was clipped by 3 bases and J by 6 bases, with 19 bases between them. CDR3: CASSITGTRRGDTQYF. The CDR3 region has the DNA TGTGCCAGTAGTATTACGGGAACTCGGAGGGGGGATACGCAGTATTTT.

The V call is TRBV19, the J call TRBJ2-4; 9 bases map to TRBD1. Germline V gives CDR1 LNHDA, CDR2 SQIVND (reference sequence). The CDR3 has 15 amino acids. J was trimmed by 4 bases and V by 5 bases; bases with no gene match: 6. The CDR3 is CASSVRTGAKNIQYF. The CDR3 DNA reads TGTGCCAGTAGTGTCCGGACAGGGGCAAAAAACATTCAGTACTTC. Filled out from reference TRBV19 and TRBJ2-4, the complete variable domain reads DGGITQSPKYLFRKEGQNVTLSCEQNLNHDAMYWYRQDPGQGLRLIYYSQIVNDFQKGDIAEGYSVSREKKESFPLTVTSAQKNPTAFYLCASSVRTGAKNIQYFGAGTRLSVL.